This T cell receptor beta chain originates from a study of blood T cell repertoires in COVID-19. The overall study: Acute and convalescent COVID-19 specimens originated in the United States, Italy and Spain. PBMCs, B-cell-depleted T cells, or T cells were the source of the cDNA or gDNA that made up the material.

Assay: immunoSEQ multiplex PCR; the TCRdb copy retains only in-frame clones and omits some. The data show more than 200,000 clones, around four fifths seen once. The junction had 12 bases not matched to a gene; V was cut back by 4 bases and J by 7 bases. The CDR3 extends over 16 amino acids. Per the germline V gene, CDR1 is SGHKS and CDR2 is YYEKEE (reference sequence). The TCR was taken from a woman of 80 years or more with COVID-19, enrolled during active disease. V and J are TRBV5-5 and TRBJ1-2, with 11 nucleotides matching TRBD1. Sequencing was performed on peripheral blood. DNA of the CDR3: TGTGCCAGCAGCCCAGGACAGGGGGCTAAGGGAGGTGGCTACACCTTC. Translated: CASSPGQGAKGGGYTF. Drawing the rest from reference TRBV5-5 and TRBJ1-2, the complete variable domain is DAGVTQSPTHLIKTRGQQVTLRCSPISGHKSVSWYQQVLGQGPQFIFQYYEKEERGRGNFPDRFSARQFPNYSSELNVNALLLGDSALYLCASSPGQGAKGGGYTFGSGTRLTVV.